This T cell receptor beta chain was captured in a study of neoadjuvant nivolumab and ipilimumab in lung cancer. After removal of 4 bases from V and 1 base from J, the junction contained 9 bases not matched to a gene. CDR1 and CDR2 from the germline V gene are SGHRS and YFSETQ. The CDR3 extends over 16 amino acids. Only in-frame clones appear in the TCRdb table, and some are missing; sequencing was by immunoSEQ multiplex PCR. The sample lists around 21,000 clones, approximately 82% seen once, with about 21% in the top ten. This specimen consisted of peripheral blood, obtained before neoadjuvant nivolumab, alone or with ipilimumab. The chain links TRBV5-1 to TRBJ2-5; TRBD1 matches at 8 bases. This receptor was identified in an adult with non-small cell lung cancer. This chain's CDR3 is CASSRGQGLFQETQYF. The CDR3 nucleotides read TGCGCCAGCAGCAGAGGACAGGGTCTTTTCCAAGAGACCCAGTACTTC.